This TCR beta chain came from a study of T cell repertoires in cytomegalovirus infection. Study information: Public TCR beta signature analysis indicated the presence of both CMV infection and matching HLA type. Notes on the study in general: The study found HLA-C-restricted CMV-specific TCR beta clonotypes dominating the ex vivo response. Totalled public TCR beta family frequency picked out people who carried CMV plus the relevant HLA.

TCRdb analysed the reads with MiXCR anew, one entry per CDR3 protein. This sample has 350,000 to 550,000 distinct CDR3 sequences, with roughly a third found just once. About this clonotype: The antigen remains unidentified.

The length of the CDR3 is 12 residues. Trimming cost V 3 bases and J 4 bases, with 6 bases left between them. Germline CDR1 SGHAT, CDR2 FQNNGV. The sequence derives from a human donor in good health (CMV status not recorded). Some clones in this sample may be carry-over from other donors' samples. V and J are TRBV11-2 and TRBJ2-5; D not resolved. Material for sequencing was PBMCs. CDR3 DNA: TGTGCCAGCAGCTTTAGCTTAGAGACCCAGTACTTC. This translates into CASSFSLETQYF.